A single T cell receptor beta chain is shown here with its context. The authors prepared the TCRbeta library with unique molecular identifiers. Via MiXCR, TCRdb re-called the PCR reads, giving one row per CDR3 protein. The sample includes about 980,000 distinct CDR3 sequences, about 30% seen only once; the top ten take 28%. This sample was taken from a study of T-cell reconstitution after alpha-beta-depleted transplantation in children. Germline V gene sequence: CDR1 SQVTM, CDR2 ANQGSEA. The CDR3 loop spans 12 amino acids. V lost 6 bases to trimming and J lost 2 bases; unmatched junction nucleotides: 4.

The source was PBMCs, mostly from graft donor cells, collected 360 days after TCRalphabeta/CD19-depleted stem cell transplant. The TCR was taken from a boy in the first two years of life who had a stem cell transplant for SCID, so the T cells may come from the graft donor. The V and J genes are TRBV29-1 and TRBJ2-7; TRBD1 agrees at 7 bases. The CDR3 nucleotides are TGCAGCGTGGACACAGGGGCCTACGAGCAGTACTTC. Amino acids: CSVDTGAYEQYF.